In its sample, the clone carrying this TCR beta chain was seen many times. Antigen specificity is unknown. This sample was included in a study of CD8 T cells in ankylosing spondylitis. Study observations and caveats: Ankylosing spondylitis blood appeared to carry a characteristic TCR beta motif of roughly 8 highly homologous variants. Matched ankylosing spondylitis synovial fluid reportedly contained a significantly enriched population of disease-linked clones. Certain motif variants had earlier been reported in reactive arthritis synovial fluid and blood.

The CDR3 runs 17 residues. The V segment lost 6 bases and the J segment 2 bases; nucleotides outside the gene matches: 18. Germline CDR1 reads SQVTM; CDR2 reads ANQGSEA. Preparation of TCR beta libraries was done by quantitative 5'-RACE with molecular barcodes. Using its own MiXCR run on the 5' RACE reads, TCRdb lists one record per CDR3 protein. The sample lists some 130,000 distinct CDR3 sequences; around 7.9% were seen once. This TCR derives from a female donor with ankylosing spondylitis or in good health (not recorded which). Sequenced input: blood, either unsorted or a sorted T cell fraction (not recorded which). V usage is TRBV29-1 and J usage is TRBJ2-7; 8 positions agree with TRBD1. CDR3 DNA sequence: TGCAGCGTAGCCGGGGACAGGATAACAAAATTTACCTACGAGCAGTACTTC. It encodes CSVAGDRITKFTYEQYF.